The rows below give T cell receptor beta chains drawn from one sample of a study of OX40 agonist ivuxolimab in advanced cancers. Sequenced by immunoSEQ multiplex PCR; TCRdb stores in-frame clones only, minus some. This sample yields about 17,000 clones, of which roughly 73% are seen a single time; roughly 26% belongs to the top ten. The sequenced sample was CD4+ or CD8+ T cells sorted from blood, obtained in a trial of the OX40 agonist ivuxolimab. The receptors come from an adult with an advanced solid tumor such as melanoma, head and neck, liver or kidney cancer. CDR3s include the opening cysteine and the closing phenylalanine or tryptophan. A D gene is named only where the DNA matches it firmly. The listing skips clone size in some rows; elsewhere it reads once, few, many or a size class.

abundance | j_gene | len | v_gene | d_gene | CDR3nt | CDR3aa
NA | TRBJ2-3 | 15 | TRBV4-1 | NA | TGCGCCAGCAGCCAAGGACTGGCGATATCCGATACGCAGTATTTT | CASSQGLAISDTQYF
few | TRBJ1-5 | 15 | TRBV5-1 | NA | TGCGCCAGCAGCTTGGAGGCAGGGGCCAATCAGCCCCAGCATTTT | CASSLEAGANQPQHF
NA | TRBJ2-5 | 14 | TRBV7-6 | NA | TGTGCCAGCAGCCCCCGGACCTCGGGAGAGACCCAGTACTTC | CASSPRTSGETQYF
once | TRBJ2-7 | 15 | TRBV11-1 | TRBD2 | TGTGCCAGCAGCTTAGCGGCGGGAGAGGCCTACGAGCAGTACTTC | CASSLAAGEAYEQYF
once | TRBJ2-7 | 13 | TRBV12-5 | NA | TGTGCTAGTGGTCCTATTGGTGTCGCCGAGCAGTACTTC | CASGPIGVAEQYF
medium-sized | TRBJ1-4 | 15 | TRBV6-1 | NA | TGTGCCAGCAGTGAAGCCACAGGTTCGAATGAAAAACTGTTTTTT | CASSEATGSNEKLFF
NA | TRBJ2-3 | 15 | TRBV9 | TRBD1 | TGTGCCAGCAGCGCATGGGACAGCCCCACAGATACGCAGTATTTT | CASSAWDSPTDTQYF
few | TRBJ2-7 | 13 | TRBV7-8 | NA | TGTGCCAGCAGCTACAGAAGCTCCTACGAGCAGTACTTC | CASSYRSSYEQYF
NA | TRBJ2-1 | 11 | TRBV10-1 | NA | TGCGCCAGCAGTTTTCGGAGTGAGCAGTTCTTC | CASSFRSEQFF
NA | TRBJ1-4 | 16 | TRBV4-3 | TRBD1 | TGCGCCAGCAGCGGGACAGGGGGAATTACTAATGAAAAACTGTTTTTT | CASSGTGGITNEKLFF
NA | TRBJ2-7 | 15 | TRBV28 | NA | TGTGCCAGCAGGATACCGGACGGTCCGACCTACGAGCAGTACTTC | CASRIPDGPTYEQYF
NA | TRBJ2-1 | 14 | TRBV10-3 | TRBD2 | TGTGCCGCCGGGGAGGGACTACCTAACAATGAGCAGTTCTTC | CAAGEGLPNNEQFF
NA | TRBJ2-3 | 13 | TRBV6-1 | NA | TGTGCCAGCAGTGATGGAGTTACAGATACGCAGTATTTT | CASSDGVTDTQYF
NA | TRBJ1-1 | 15 | TRBV19 | TRBD1 | TGTGCCAGTAGTATTACCGGGACAGTGAACACTGAAGCTTTCTTT | CASSITGTVNTEAFF
NA | TRBJ2-1 | 19 | TRBV6-8 | TRBD2 | TGTGCCAGCAAAGGTGTGACTAGCGGGAGGGCCCTCAACTACAATGAGCAGTTCTTC | CASKGVTSGRALNYNEQFF
medium-sized | TRBJ2-3 | 14 | TRBV19 | NA | TGTGCCAGTAGTAGATTACCCCGGGAGGATACGCAGTATTTT | CASSRLPREDTQYF
NA | TRBJ2-7 | 16 | TRBV5-4 | TRBD2 | TGTGCCAGCAGCTTGGCCTTGGGGACTAGTGGCTACGAGCAGTACTTC | CASSLALGTSGYEQYF
NA | TRBJ1-2 | 16 | TRBV28 | NA | TGTGCCAGTAGCCGGGGGGTTCAGGGGAGGTATATGGGCTACACCTTC | CASSRGVQGRYMGYTF
NA | TRBJ2-1 | 16 | TRBV11-2 | TRBD2 | TGTGCCAGCAGCTTAGTAGCGGGAGAGGCGCTCAATGAGCAGTTCTTC | CASSLVAGEALNEQFF
once | TRBJ2-3 | 18 | TRBV4-2 | TRBD2 | TGTGCCAGCAGCCAAAGCGGGAGGGCCCTGGGGAGCACAGATACGCAGTATTTT | CASSQSGRALGSTDTQYF
NA | TRBJ1-5 | 14 | TRBV6-5 | NA | TGTGCCAGCAGTTTGCGGGGGCCCAATCAGCCCCAGCATTTT | CASSLRGPNQPQHF
NA | TRBJ1-3 | 16 | TRBV4-2 | NA | TGTGCCAGCAGCCAACTGGACGGGAGCTCTGGAAACACCATATATTTT | CASSQLDGSSGNTIYF
NA | TRBJ2-3 | 16 | TRBV11-1 | NA | TGTGCCAGCAGCTTAGGGGCATCGCGGTCCACAGATACGCAGTATTTT | CASSLGASRSTDTQYF
few | TRBJ1-1 | 8 | TRBV20-1 | NA | TGCAGTGCCCCTGAAGCTTTCTTT | CSAPEAFF
NA | TRBJ2-6 | 15 | TRBV28 | NA | TGTGCCAGCAGTATCACAGGGTCTGGGGCCAACGTCCTGACTTTC | CASSITGSGANVLTF
NA | TRBJ1-1 | 15 | TRBV6-1 | NA | TGTGCCAGCAGTGAAGTAAGACTGATCGACACTGAAGCTTTCTTT | CASSEVRLIDTEAFF
few | TRBJ2-7 | 13 | TRBV29-1 | TRBD2 | TGCAGCGTGTGGACGGGAGGTTCCTACGAGCAGTACTTC | CSVWTGGSYEQYF
NA | TRBJ2-1 | 15 | TRBV7-8 | NA | TGTGCCAGCAGCTTAGACGGGGGCCCCTACAATGAGCAGTTCTTC | CASSLDGGPYNEQFF
few | TRBJ2-7 | 13 | TRBV7-2 | NA | TGTGCCAGCAGCTTAGCGCCAGGGGCCGAGCAGTACTTC | CASSLAPGAEQYF
NA | TRBJ1-1 | 14 | TRBV9 | TRBD1 | TGTGCCAGCGCACAGGGGGCCCTGAACACTGAAGCTTTCTTT | CASAQGALNTEAFF
NA | TRBJ2-7 | 20 | TRBV5-1 | TRBD2 | TGCGCCAGCAGCTTGATCCCCGGGACTAGCGGGAGAGCAGAGGCCTACGAGCAGTACTTC | CASSLIPGTSGRAEAYEQYF
NA | TRBJ2-3 | 15 | TRBV7-2 | TRBD2 | TGTGCCAGCAGCCATTATAGCGGGAGGGCCGGTACGCAGTATTTT | CASSHYSGRAGTQYF
NA | TRBJ2-3 | 19 | TRBV19 | TRBD2 | TGTGCCAGTAGACGGCTAGCGGGCGAGTCGGGGGGCTACACAGATACGCAGTATTTT | CASRRLAGESGGYTDTQYF
NA | TRBJ2-5 | 17 | TRBV29-1 | NA | TGCAGCGTTGAAGGGGGTAGCCGTGGACTTCCGCCGGAGACCCAGTACTTC | CSVEGGSRGLPPETQYF
NA | TRBJ2-3 | 14 | TRBV14 | NA | TGTGCCAGCAGCCAATTCAGTAGCACAGATACGCAGTATTTT | CASSQFSSTDTQYF
NA | TRBJ2-1 | 17 | TRBV4-1 | TRBD2 | TGCGCCAGCAGCCAAGATTTAAGCGGGAGGGCGTCCAATGAGCAGTTCTTC | CASSQDLSGRASNEQFF
NA | TRBJ1-1 | 14 | TRBV16 | TRBD1 | TGTGCCAGCAGCTCGGGACAGCTGAACACTGAAGCTTTCTTT | CASSSGQLNTEAFF
NA | TRBJ1-2 | 12 | TRBV19 | NA | TGTGCCAGTACCCCGGCCAACTATGGCTACACCTTC | CASTPANYGYTF
many | TRBJ1-1 | 20 | TRBV19 | TRBD1 | TGTGCCAGTAGTATAGATCTGGAGACAGGGGGGAGATTCGTGAACACTGAAGCTTTCTTT | CASSIDLETGGRFVNTEAFF
NA | TRBJ2-3 | 16 | TRBV30 | TRBD2 | TGTGCCTGGAATCCGGGACTAGCGGGATTCACAGATACGCAGTATTTT | CAWNPGLAGFTDTQYF
medium-sized | TRBJ2-7 | 15 | TRBV27 | NA | TGTGCCAGCAGTTTAGATGGCGAACAGACCTACGAGCAGTACTTC | CASSLDGEQTYEQYF
once | TRBJ2-2 | 17 | TRBV7-9 | TRBD2 | TGTGCCAGCAGCCCGCCCTTAGGCGGGAGAGGGACCGGGGAGCTGTTTTTT | CASSPPLGGRGTGELFF